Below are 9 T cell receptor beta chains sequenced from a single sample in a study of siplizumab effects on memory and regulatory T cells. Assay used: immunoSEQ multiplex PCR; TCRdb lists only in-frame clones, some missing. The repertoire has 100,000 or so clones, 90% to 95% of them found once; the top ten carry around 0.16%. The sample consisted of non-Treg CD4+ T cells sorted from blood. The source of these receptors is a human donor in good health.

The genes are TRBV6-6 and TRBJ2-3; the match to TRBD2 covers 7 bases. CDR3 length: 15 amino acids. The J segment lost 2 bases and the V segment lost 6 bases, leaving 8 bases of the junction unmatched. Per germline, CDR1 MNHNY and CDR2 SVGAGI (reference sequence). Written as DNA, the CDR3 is TGTGCCAGCAGCTCCTCGGGAGGCCTCACAGATACGCAGTATTTT. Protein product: CASSSSGGLTDTQYF.

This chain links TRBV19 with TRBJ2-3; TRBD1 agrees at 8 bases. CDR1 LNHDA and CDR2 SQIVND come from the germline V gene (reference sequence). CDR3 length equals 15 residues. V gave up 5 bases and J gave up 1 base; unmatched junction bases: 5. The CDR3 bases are TGTGCCAGTAGTCTTCCGGGACAGGGCACAGATACGCAGTATTTT. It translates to CASSLPGQGTDTQYF.

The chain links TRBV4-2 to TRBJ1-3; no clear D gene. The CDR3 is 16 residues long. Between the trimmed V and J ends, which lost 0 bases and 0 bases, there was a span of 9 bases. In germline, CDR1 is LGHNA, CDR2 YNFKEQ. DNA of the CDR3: TGTGCCAGCAGCCAAGATCTACCGATCTCTGGAAACACCATATATTTT. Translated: CASSQDLPISGNTIYF.

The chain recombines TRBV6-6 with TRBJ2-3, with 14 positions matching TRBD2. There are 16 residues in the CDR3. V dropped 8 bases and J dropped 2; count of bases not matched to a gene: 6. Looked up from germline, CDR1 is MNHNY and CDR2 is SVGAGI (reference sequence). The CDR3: CASGGLAGGFTDTQYF. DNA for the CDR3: TGTGCCAGCGGCGGACTAGCGGGGGGTTTCACAGATACGCAGTATTTT.

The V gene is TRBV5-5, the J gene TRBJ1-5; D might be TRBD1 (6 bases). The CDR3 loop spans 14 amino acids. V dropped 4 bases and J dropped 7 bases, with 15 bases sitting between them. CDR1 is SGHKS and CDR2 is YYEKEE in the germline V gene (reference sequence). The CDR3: CASSIGQLQQPQHF. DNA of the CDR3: TGTGCCAGCAGCATCGGACAGTTACAACAGCCCCAGCATTTT.

This CDR3 reads CASGLQGSNEKLFF. The CDR3 DNA sequence: TGTGCCAGCGGACTACAGGGTTCCAATGAAAAACTGTTTTTT. The chain couples TRBV7-2 to TRBJ1-4, with D perhaps TRBD1 (6 bases). Trimming removed 8 bases at V and 5 bases at J, with 15 bases between. Germline-derived CDR1 and CDR2 are SGHTA and FQGNSA. This CDR3 contains 14 residues.

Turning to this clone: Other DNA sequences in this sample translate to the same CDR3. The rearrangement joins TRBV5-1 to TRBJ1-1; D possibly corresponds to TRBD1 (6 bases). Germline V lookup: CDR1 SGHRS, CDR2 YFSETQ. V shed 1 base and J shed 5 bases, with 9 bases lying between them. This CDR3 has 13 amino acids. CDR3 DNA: TGCGCCAGCAGCTTGCAAGGGGGGACTGAAGCTTTCTTT. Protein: CASSLQGGTEAFF.

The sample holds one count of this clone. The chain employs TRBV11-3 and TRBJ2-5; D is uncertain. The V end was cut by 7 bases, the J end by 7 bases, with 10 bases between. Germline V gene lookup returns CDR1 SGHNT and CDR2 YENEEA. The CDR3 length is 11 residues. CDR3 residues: CASTPLGTQYF. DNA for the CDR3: TGTGCCAGCACTCCCCTCGGGACCCAGTACTTC.

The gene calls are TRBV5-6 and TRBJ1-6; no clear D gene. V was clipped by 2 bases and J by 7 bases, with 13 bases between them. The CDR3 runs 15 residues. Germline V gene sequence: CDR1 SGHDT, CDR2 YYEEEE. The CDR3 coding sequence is TGTGCCAGCAGCTTAGGAGAGATCAGGAATTCACCCCTCCACTTT. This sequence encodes CASSLGEIRNSPLHF. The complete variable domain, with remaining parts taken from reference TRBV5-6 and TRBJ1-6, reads DAGVTQSPTHLIKTRGQQVTLRCSPKSGHDTVSWYQQALGQGPQFIFQYYEEEERQRGNFPDRFSGHQFPNYSSELNVNALLLGDSALYLCASSLGEIRNSPLHFGNGTRLTVT.